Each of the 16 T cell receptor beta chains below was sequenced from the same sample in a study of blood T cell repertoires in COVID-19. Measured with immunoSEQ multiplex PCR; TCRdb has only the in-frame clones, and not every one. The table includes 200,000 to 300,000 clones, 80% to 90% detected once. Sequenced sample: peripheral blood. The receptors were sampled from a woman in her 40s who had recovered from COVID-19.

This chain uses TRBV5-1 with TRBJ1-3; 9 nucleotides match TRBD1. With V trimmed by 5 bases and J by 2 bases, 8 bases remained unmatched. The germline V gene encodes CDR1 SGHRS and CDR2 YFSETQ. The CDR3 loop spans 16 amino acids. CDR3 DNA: TGCGCCAGCAGGCCAAGGACAGGGGACCCTGGAAACACCATATATTTT. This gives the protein CASRPRTGDPGNTIYF.

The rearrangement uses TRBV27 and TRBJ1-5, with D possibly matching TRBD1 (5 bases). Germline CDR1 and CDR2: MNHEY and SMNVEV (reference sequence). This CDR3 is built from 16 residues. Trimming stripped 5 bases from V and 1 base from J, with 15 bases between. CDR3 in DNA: TGTGCCAGCAGTCCCGTTAGGGGTGAGAGCAATCAGCCCCAGCATTTT. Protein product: CASSPVRGESNQPQHF.

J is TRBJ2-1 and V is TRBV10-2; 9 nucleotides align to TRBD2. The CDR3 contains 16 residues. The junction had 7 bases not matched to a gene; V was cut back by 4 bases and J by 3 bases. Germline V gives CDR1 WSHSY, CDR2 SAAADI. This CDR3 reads CASSGGSGGLYNEQFF. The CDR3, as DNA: TGCGCCAGCAGTGGGGGTAGCGGGGGCCTCTACAATGAGCAGTTCTTC.

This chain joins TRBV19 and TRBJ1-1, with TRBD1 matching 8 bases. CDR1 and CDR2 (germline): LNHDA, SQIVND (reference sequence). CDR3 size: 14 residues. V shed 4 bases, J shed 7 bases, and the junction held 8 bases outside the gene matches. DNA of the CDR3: TGTGCCAGTAGTACGCTGGACAGGGTGCTTGAAGCTTTCTTT. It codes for CASSTLDRVLEAFF.

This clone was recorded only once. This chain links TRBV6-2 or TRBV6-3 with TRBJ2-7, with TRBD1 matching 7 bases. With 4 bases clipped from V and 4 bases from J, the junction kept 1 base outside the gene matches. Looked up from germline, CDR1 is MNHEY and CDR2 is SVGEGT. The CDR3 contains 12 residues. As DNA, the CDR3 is TGTGCCAGCAGTTCCAGGGGGTACGAGCAGTACTTC. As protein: CASSSRGYEQYF.

The CDR3: CASSQPSWGEQDSPLHF. The CDR3 DNA sequence: TGTGCCAGCAGCCAGCCTTCTTGGGGGGAGCAGGATTCACCCCTCCACTTT. The rearrangement links TRBV3-1 (or the pseudogene TRBV3-2) to TRBJ1-6; weak D call: TRBD1 (5 bases). V was clipped by 3 bases and J by 8 bases, with 20 bases between them. The CDR3 consists of 17 residues. From germline, CDR1 is LGHDT and CDR2 YNNKEL (reference sequence).

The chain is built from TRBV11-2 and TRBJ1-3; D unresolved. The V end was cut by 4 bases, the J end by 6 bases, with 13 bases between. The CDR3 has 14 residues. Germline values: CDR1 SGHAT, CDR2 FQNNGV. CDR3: CASSSTVVANTIYF. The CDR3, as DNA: TGTGCCAGCAGCTCCACCGTGGTGGCAAACACCATATATTTT.

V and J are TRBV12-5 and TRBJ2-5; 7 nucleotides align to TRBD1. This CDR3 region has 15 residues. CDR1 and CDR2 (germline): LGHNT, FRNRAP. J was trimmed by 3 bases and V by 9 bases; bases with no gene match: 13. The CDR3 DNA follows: TGTGCTAGCGCTATCGGGACAGCCTTTGAAGAGACCCAGTACTTC. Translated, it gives CASAIGTAFEETQYF.

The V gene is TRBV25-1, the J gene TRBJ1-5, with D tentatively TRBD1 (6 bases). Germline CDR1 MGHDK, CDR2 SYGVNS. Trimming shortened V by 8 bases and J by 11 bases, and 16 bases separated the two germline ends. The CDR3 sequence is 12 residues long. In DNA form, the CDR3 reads TGTGCCAGCGGAGTGGGGGGGCAGTCCCAGCATTTT. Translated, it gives CASGVGGQSQHF. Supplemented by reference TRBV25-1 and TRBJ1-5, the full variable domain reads EADIYQTPRYLVIGTGKKITLECSQTMGHDKMYWYQQDPGMELHLIHYSYGVNSTEKGDLSSESTVSRIRTEHFPLTLESARPSHTSQYLCASGVGGQSQHFGDGTRLSIL.

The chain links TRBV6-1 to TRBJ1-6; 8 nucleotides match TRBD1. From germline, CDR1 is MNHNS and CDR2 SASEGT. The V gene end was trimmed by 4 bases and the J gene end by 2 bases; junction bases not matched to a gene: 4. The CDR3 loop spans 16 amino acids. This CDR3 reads CASSAGTGTYNSPLHF. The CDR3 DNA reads TGTGCCAGCAGTGCTGGGACAGGTACCTATAATTCACCCCTCCACTTT.

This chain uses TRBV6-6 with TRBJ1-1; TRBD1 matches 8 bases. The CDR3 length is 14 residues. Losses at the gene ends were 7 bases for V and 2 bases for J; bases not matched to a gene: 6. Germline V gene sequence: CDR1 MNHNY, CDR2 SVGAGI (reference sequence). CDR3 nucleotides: TGTGCCAGCATGGGGACAGGACCCAACACTGAAGCTTTCTTT. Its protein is CASMGTGPNTEAFF.

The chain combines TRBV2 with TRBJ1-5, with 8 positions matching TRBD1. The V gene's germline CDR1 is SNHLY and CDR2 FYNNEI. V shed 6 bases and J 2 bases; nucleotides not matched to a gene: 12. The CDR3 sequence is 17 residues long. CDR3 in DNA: TGTGCCAGCAGGCCGGGACAGGACCCTTTCGGCAATCAGCCCCAGCATTTT. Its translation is CASRPGQDPFGNQPQHF.

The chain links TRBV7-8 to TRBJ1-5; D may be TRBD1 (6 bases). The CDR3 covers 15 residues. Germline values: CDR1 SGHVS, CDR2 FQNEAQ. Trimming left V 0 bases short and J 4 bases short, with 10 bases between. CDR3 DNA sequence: TGTGCCAGCAGCTTAGCGGGGAGGGGGAATCAGCCCCAGCATTTT. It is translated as CASSLAGRGNQPQHF. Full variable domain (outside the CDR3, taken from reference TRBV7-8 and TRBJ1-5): GAGVSQSPRYKVAKRGQDVALRCDPISGHVSLFWYQQALGQGPEFLTYFQNEAQLDKSGLPSDRFFAERPEGSVSTLKIQRTQQEDSAVYLCASSLAGRGNQPQHFGDGTRLSIL.

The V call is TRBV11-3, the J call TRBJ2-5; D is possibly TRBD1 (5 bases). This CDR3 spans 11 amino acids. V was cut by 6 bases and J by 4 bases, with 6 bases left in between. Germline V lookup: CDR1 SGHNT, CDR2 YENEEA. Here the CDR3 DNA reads TGTGCCAGCAGTCAGGGAGAGACCCAGTACTTC. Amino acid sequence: CASSQGETQYF.

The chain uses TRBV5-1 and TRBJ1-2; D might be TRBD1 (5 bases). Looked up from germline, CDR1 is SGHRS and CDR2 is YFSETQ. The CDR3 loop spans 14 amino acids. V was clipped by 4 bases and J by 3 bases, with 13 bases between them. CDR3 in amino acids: CASSGTGSHYGYTF. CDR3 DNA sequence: TGCGCCAGCAGCGGAACAGGAAGCCACTATGGCTACACCTTC.

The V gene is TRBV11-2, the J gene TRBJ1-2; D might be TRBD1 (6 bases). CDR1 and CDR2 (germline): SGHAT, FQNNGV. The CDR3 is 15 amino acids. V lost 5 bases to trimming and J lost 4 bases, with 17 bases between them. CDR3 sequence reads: CASSEGGAPSYGYTF. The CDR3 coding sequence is TGTGCCAGCAGCGAAGGGGGGGCCCCTTCCTATGGCTACACCTTC.